What follows is one TCR beta chain and its context. The target antigen is unknown. The sample comes from a study of cytomegalovirus exposure and HLA in healthy donors. CDR3 length: 15 residues. PCR primers comprised 60 Vbeta and 13 Jbeta primers. Profiling relied on immunoSEQ multiplex PCR, and the TCRdb table lists in-frame clones only, not all of them. The sample shows roughly 150,000 clones, more than 70% of them seen only once. The study's findings and limits: As a later analysis revealed, the rate of TCR association differed by HLA locus, with DRB1 most and HLA-C fewest.

What was sequenced was PBMCs. The rearrangement links TRBV21-1 to TRBJ2-7; TRBD2, as called in the table, went unchecked against the DNA. TRBV21-1 is a known pseudogene. The receptor's source is a man aged 25-45 years in good health and CMV-seronegative. CDR3 loop: CASSSYSPHYYEQYF. The CDR3 DNA follows: TGTGCCAGCAGCAGCTACTCCCCCCACTACTACGAGCAGTACTTC.